The next 13 T cell receptor beta chains were all read from a single sample in a study of CD8+ T cells in alopecia areata. The treatment: oral pan-JAK inhibitor, 5-10 mg twice daily. cDNA prepared by RNA extraction and subsequent reverse transcription served as the template for sequencing. TCRdb's copy holds only in-frame clones and misses some; the assay was immunoSEQ multiplex PCR. The sample lists approximately 130,000 clones; 61% were seen once. The starting material was CD4+ T cells sorted from blood, obtained at week 4, from a patient treated with tofacitinib. The source is a human donor with alopecia areata.

This chain connects TRBV18 to TRBJ2-1, with TRBD1 matching over 10 bases. The CDR3 contains 14 residues. V shed 2 bases, J shed 8 bases, and the junction held 3 bases outside the gene matches. Germline V gene lookup returns CDR1 KGHSH and CDR2 LQKENI. The CDR3 nucleotides read TGTGCCAGCTCACCAGGGACAGGGGAGGATGAGCAGTTCTTC. It specifies CASSPGTGEDEQFF.

This clone came up a few times. The chain joins TRBV29-1 to TRBJ2-5; 9 bases agree with TRBD2. CDR1 and CDR2 from the germline V gene are SQVTM and ANQGSEA. The V gene end was trimmed by 6 bases and the J gene end by 4 bases; junction bases not matched to a gene: 9. The CDR3 loop spans 14 amino acids. The CDR3 region is CSVVAAGGTETQYF. The CDR3 DNA sequence: TGCAGCGTGGTAGCAGCGGGGGGTACAGAGACCCAGTACTTC.

The CDR3 sequence is CASSPPPKITPYEQYF. Here the CDR3 DNA reads TGTGCCAGCAGTCCGCCACCTAAAATTACTCCCTACGAGCAGTACTTC. The genes are TRBV28 and TRBJ2-7; D remains unclear. V was trimmed by 5 bases and J by 2 bases, leaving 19 bases between them. CDR1 MDHEN and CDR2 SYDVKM come from the germline V gene. The CDR3 spans 16 residues.

The table lists this clone with a few counts. This chain links TRBV30 with TRBJ2-3; TRBD2 is a possible D gene (5 bases). V was cut by 0 bases and J by 0 bases, with 7 bases left in between. The CDR3 sequence is 14 residues long. CDR1 GTSNPN and CDR2 SVGIG come from the germline V gene (reference sequence). CDR3 amino acids: CAWSVQRSTDTQYF. The CDR3 DNA sequence: TGTGCCTGGAGTGTCCAGCGGAGCACAGATACGCAGTATTTT.

The chain recombines TRBV5-1 with TRBJ2-7; 10 positions match TRBD1. CDR1 SGHRS and CDR2 YFSETQ come from the germline V gene. V lost 4 bases, J lost 2 bases, and 3 bases stayed unmatched. This CDR3 contains 14 residues. DNA for the CDR3: TGCGCCAGCAGCACGGGGACAGGGGCCTACGAGCAGTACTTC. Translation: CASSTGTGAYEQYF.

The J gene is TRBJ2-5, the V gene TRBV5-1; D might be TRBD2 (5 bases). Per the germline V gene, CDR1 is SGHRS and CDR2 is YFSETQ. The CDR3 loop spans 13 amino acids. Deletions cut 4 bases from V and 3 bases from J, with 10 bases between. CDR3 loop: CASSLDGKETQYF. CDR3 coding DNA: TGCGCCAGCAGCCTGGACGGGAAAGAGACCCAGTACTTC.

J is TRBJ2-3 and V is TRBV6-5; 7 bases match TRBD2. V was pared by 7 bases and J by 4 bases, with 8 bases of the junction left unmatched. Germline values: CDR1 MNHEY, CDR2 SVGAGI. The CDR3 is 14 residues long. CDR3 sequence: CASTTSAPSDTQYF. DNA of the CDR3: TGTGCCAGCACCACTAGCGCCCCTTCAGATACGCAGTATTTT.

The chain recombines TRBV29-1 with TRBJ2-1; TRBD2 matches 11 bases. CDR1 is SQVTM, CDR2 ANQGSEA, per germline. The V segment lost 1 base and the J segment 5 bases; nucleotides outside the gene matches: 7. The CDR3 sequence is 16 residues long. The CDR3 DNA follows: TGCAGCGTTGAAGGGGTGACTAGCGGGGCCGACAATGAGCAGTTCTTC. Its protein is CSVEGVTSGADNEQFF.

This clone came up once. The chain combines TRBV6-5 with TRBJ2-7; no clear D gene. This CDR3 is 15 amino acids long. Germline values: CDR1 MNHEY, CDR2 SVGAGI. Trimming removed 0 bases from V and 5 bases from J, with 14 bases in between. CDR3 protein: CASSYSLTSPHEQYF. CDR3 DNA sequence: TGTGCCAGCAGTTACTCGTTGACCAGCCCCCACGAGCAGTACTTC.

V gene TRBV7-9 combines with J gene TRBJ2-7; 7 positions match TRBD2. J lost 2 bases, V lost 6 bases, and 4 bases had no gene match. Germline V lookup: CDR1 SEHNR, CDR2 FQNEAQ (reference sequence). The CDR3 is 13 amino acids. The CDR3 region is CASRFGGAYEQYF. In DNA, the CDR3 is TGTGCCAGCAGGTTTGGGGGGGCCTACGAGCAGTACTTC.

The chain employs TRBV29-1 and TRBJ2-1; TRBD1 is a possible D gene (6 bases). Between the trimmed V and J ends, which lost 3 bases and 3 bases, there was a span of 12 bases. The CDR3 is 14 residues long. Germline lookup yields CDR1 SQVTM and CDR2 ANQGSEA. CDR3 residues: CSVEGAEGYNEQFF. The CDR3 DNA reads TGCAGCGTTGAGGGGGCCGAGGGCTACAATGAGCAGTTCTTC.

This clone appeared once. V and J are TRBV7-2 and TRBJ2-7; D is perhaps TRBD2 (6 bases). Germline V gene data show CDR1 as SGHTA and CDR2 as FQGNSA. The CDR3 is made up of 12 amino acids. V lost 5 bases to trimming and J lost 6 bases, with 11 bases between them. Here the CDR3 reads CASSGDSSEQYF. In DNA, the CDR3 is TGTGCCAGCAGCGGGGACTCTTCCGAGCAGTACTTC.

In its sample, this clone was seen a few times. The rearrangement links TRBV30 to TRBJ1-1; a possible D gene is TRBD1 (5 bases). Looked up from germline, CDR1 is GTSNPN and CDR2 is SVGIG (reference sequence). V was trimmed by 3 bases and J by 4 bases, leaving 12 bases between them. This CDR3 has 13 residues. The CDR3 region is CAWRWGSFTEAFF. CDR3 nucleotide sequence: TGTGCCTGGAGATGGGGCAGCTTCACTGAAGCTTTCTTT.